This is a list of T cell receptor beta chains from one sample in a study of breast tumors, draining lymph nodes, adjacent tissues. Each CDR3 protein gets one entry after TCRdb re-called the multiplex PCR reads with MiXCR. This sample carries just over 30,000 distinct CDR3 sequences, roughly three fifths of them seen once, and the ten largest clones take 15% to 20%. The specimen sequenced was breast tumor tissue. These receptors were collected from a female donor with breast cancer. Some clones in this sample may be carry-over from other donors' samples. CDR3s include the opening cysteine and the closing phenylalanine or tryptophan. The D gene is left open where the match is weak. Size values are once, few and many counts, or a class for expanded clones, and some rows have none.

j_gene,len,v_gene,d_gene,abundance,CDR3nt,CDR3aa
TRBJ1-5,15,TRBV2,NA,few,TGTGCCAGCAGTGAGTGGGGAAGGTCCCTGCAGCCCCAGCATTTT,CASSEWGRSLQPQHF
TRBJ2-7,15,TRBV7-6,TRBD1,NA,TGCGCCAGCAGCGCGTTAGGACAGGGGCCCTACGAGCAGTACTTC,CASSALGQGPYEQYF
TRBJ1-1,14,TRBV7-9,TRBD1,many,TGTGCCAGCAGTACCACCTCAGGGGGGACTGAAGCTTTCTTT,CASSTTSGGTEAFF
TRBJ2-3,12,TRBV20-1,NA,many,TGCAGTGTTGGATCCCCCACAGATACGCAGTATTTT,CSVGSPTDTQYF
TRBJ2-5,13,TRBV6-1,NA,many,TGTGCCAGCACCCTTGACAGACAAGAGACCCAGTACTTC,CASTLDRQETQYF
TRBJ2-5,15,TRBV7-9,NA,medium-sized,TGTGCCAGCAGCTTTTTCGTGGGGGGCCAAGAGACCCAGTACTTC,CASSFFVGGQETQYF
TRBJ2-2,15,TRBV12-3/TRBV12-4,NA,NA,TGTGCCAGCAGTTTGCTGTTGTGGGGCACCGGGGAGCTGTTTTTT,CASSLLLWGTGELFF
TRBJ2-2,16,TRBV7-9,NA,NA,TGTGCCAGCAGCCCCCGGGACGCCATGAACACCGGGGAGCTGTTTTTT,CASSPRDAMNTGELFF
TRBJ2-1,12,TRBV20-1,NA,NA,TGCAGTGGTTCGGGGTCCTACAATGAGCAGTTCTTC,CSGSGSYNEQFF
TRBJ1-4,14,TRBV4-1,NA,NA,TGCGCCAGCAGCCAGGAACAGGGAGGTGAAAAACTGTTTTTT,CASSQEQGGEKLFF
TRBJ1-2,13,TRBV20-1,NA,NA,TGCAGTGCTAGGCACAGGGCTAACTATGGCTACACCTTC,CSARHRANYGYTF
TRBJ1-6,15,TRBV7-9,NA,NA,TGTGCCAGTAGTATTAGTGGGGCTTGGGATTCACCCCTCCACTTT,CASSISGAWDSPLHF
TRBJ2-1,14,TRBV2,TRBD2,NA,TGTGCCAGCAGTGAAGCCGTGGCTAGCGGGGAGCAGTTCTTC,CASSEAVASGEQFF
TRBJ1-6,17,TRBV7-2,NA,once,TGTGCCAGCAGCTTATTTGGGGGGCGCGCGGACAATTCACCCCTCCACTTT,CASSLFGGRADNSPLHF
TRBJ1-5,14,TRBV5-1,NA,many,TGCGCCAGCAGCTTGGCGCCCGGGGATCAGCCCCAGCATTTT,CASSLAPGDQPQHF
TRBJ2-3,17,TRBV7-3,NA,NA,TGTGCCAGCAGCTTAACCGGCGGGGGCGCTGGGGGAGATACGCAGTATTTT,CASSLTGGGAGGDTQYF
TRBJ2-3,16,TRBV6-2/TRBV6-3,TRBD2,many,TGTGCCAGCAGTTCCCCTAGCGGGGGGTTCACAGATACGCAGTATTTT,CASSSPSGGFTDTQYF
TRBJ2-1,15,TRBV13,TRBD2,NA,TGTGCCACCGACCCGGGACTAGGACCGAACAATGAGCAGTTCTTC,CATDPGLGPNNEQFF
TRBJ1-2,15,TRBV9,NA,NA,TGTGCCAGCAGCGTAGGGCGGACGGCGAACTATGGCTACACCTTC,CASSVGRTANYGYTF
TRBJ1-4,15,TRBV19,NA,NA,TGTGCCAGTAGTCCTGGTCAGGGGACGAATGAAAAACTGTTTTTT,CASSPGQGTNEKLFF
TRBJ2-3,17,TRBV18,NA,many,TGTGCCAGCTCACCACCGGTCCGGTTTGGGGGCACAGATACGCAGTATTTT,CASSPPVRFGGTDTQYF
TRBJ1-3,13,TRBV29-1,NA,NA,TGCAGCGTTGTGGAAAACTCTGGAAACACCATATATTTT,CSVVENSGNTIYF
TRBJ1-1,17,TRBV20-1,NA,NA,TGCAGTGCTAGAGAAGTAGGGGTCGGACACTTGAGCACTGAAGCTTTCTTT,CSAREVGVGHLSTEAFF
TRBJ1-6,14,TRBV7-2,NA,NA,TGTGCCAGCAGACCCACAGGGTTCAATTCACCCCTCCACTTT,CASRPTGFNSPLHF
TRBJ2-3,17,TRBV15,TRBD2,NA,TGTGCCACCAGCAGAATGGGGACTAGCGGGGGGGCCAATACGCAGTATTTT,CATSRMGTSGGANTQYF
TRBJ1-3,14,TRBV9,NA,many,TGTGCCAGCGGACCGGGGGTATCTGGAAACACCATATATTTT,CASGPGVSGNTIYF
TRBJ2-1,13,TRBV20-1,NA,NA,TGCAGTGCTAGTAATGGCCTGTACAATGAGCAGTTCTTC,CSASNGLYNEQFF
TRBJ1-6,14,TRBV6-5,NA,many,TGTGCCAGCAGTTACCGCAGGTCGGAATCACCCCTCCACTTT,CASSYRRSESPLHF
TRBJ2-3,16,TRBV5-1,NA,NA,TGCGCCAGCAGCTATGGAAGGGCAGGGGGCACAGATACGCAGTATTTT,CASSYGRAGGTDTQYF
TRBJ2-1,17,TRBV10-3,TRBD2,NA,TGTGCCATCACCACGGGTGGCGGGAGTAGTTCCTACAATGAGCAGTTCTTC,CAITTGGGSSSYNEQFF
TRBJ2-5,14,TRBV19,TRBD1,NA,TGTGCCAGTAGCGAGACAGGGCACGGAGAGACCCAGTACTTC,CASSETGHGETQYF
TRBJ2-7,15,TRBV7-6,NA,NA,TGTGCCAGCAGCTTAGGCCCGGGAGCCGCCTACGAGCAGTACTTC,CASSLGPGAAYEQYF
TRBJ2-7,18,TRBV7-8,TRBD1,many,TGTGCCAGCAGCTTAGGGGTGGGGGACAGGGGGTTACACTACGAGCAGTACTTC,CASSLGVGDRGLHYEQYF
TRBJ2-1,11,TRBV10-3,NA,NA,TGTGCCATCAGTGTACGAGATGAGCAGTTCTTC,CAISVRDEQFF
TRBJ1-4,13,TRBV4-3,NA,once,TGCGCCAGCAGCCAAGATCGTAAAAGATCATCGGTTTTT,CASSQDRKRSSVF
TRBJ2-1,14,TRBV20-1,NA,NA,TGCAGCGTAGACGGGGACACTAGTTCGAATGAGCAGTTCTTC,CSVDGDTSSNEQFF
TRBJ2-3,18,TRBV29-1,TRBD2,once,TGCAGCGTACTTAATACGGGACTAGCGGACACGGAGGGGGATACGCAGTATTTT,CSVLNTGLADTEGDTQYF
TRBJ2-1,14,TRBV20-1,TRBD2,many,TGCAGTTCATGGGGGCGGACTAGCGACAATGAGCAGTTCTTC,CSSWGRTSDNEQFF
TRBJ1-3,15,TRBV11-2,NA,few,TGTGCCAGCAGCTTAGTGGGGCAGGGTGGAAACACCATATATTTT,CASSLVGQGGNTIYF
TRBJ2-3,15,TRBV2,NA,NA,TGTGCCAGCAGACCTTTGGGGGGGCGCACAGATACGCAGTATTTT,CASRPLGGRTDTQYF
TRBJ1-2,16,TRBV24-1,NA,NA,TGTGCCACCAGTGACCAAACCACCGGGGGGTTCTATGGCTACACCTTC,CATSDQTTGGFYGYTF
TRBJ1-6,15,TRBV27,TRBD1,many,TGTGCCAGCAGTTTACGGGACAGGGTTCAATCACCCCTCCACTTT,CASSLRDRVQSPLHF
TRBJ2-5,14,TRBV11-1,TRBD2,many,TGTGCCAGCAGCCGACTAGCGACTCAAGAGACCCAGTACTTC,CASSRLATQETQYF
TRBJ2-1,15,TRBV7-3,NA,NA,TGTGCCAGCAGCGTTGTCGGGACCCTACCCAATGAGCAGTTCTTC,CASSVVGTLPNEQFF
TRBJ1-6,15,TRBV10-3,TRBD1,few,TGTGCCGCCGGACAGGGGAGCTCCTATAATTCGCCCCTCCACTTT,CAAGQGSSYNSPLHF
TRBJ1-2,16,TRBV27,NA,many,TGTGCCAGCAGTTCCTCCCAGGGGATATCTAACTATGGCTACACCTTC,CASSSSQGISNYGYTF
TRBJ1-2,12,TRBV7-9,NA,NA,TGCGCCAGCAGTGAAGGGAACTATGGCTACACCTTC,CASSEGNYGYTF
TRBJ2-5,13,TRBV20-1,NA,medium-sized,TGCAGTGCTCGACTACCGCGGCAAGAGACCCAGTACTTC,CSARLPRQETQYF
TRBJ2-1,21,TRBV7-9,NA,many,NA,CASSFYICSAMWTSGRNEQFF
TRBJ2-7,14,TRBV29-1,NA,large,TGCAGCGTTGAAGGCCAGGGTGTTGCTGGCGAGCAGTACTTC,CSVEGQGVAGEQYF
TRBJ1-5,15,TRBV2,NA,many,TGTGCCAGCAGTGATTCGGGGCAGGGGTTCCAGCCCCAGCATTTT,CASSDSGQGFQPQHF
TRBJ2-7,14,TRBV20-1,TRBD2,few,TGCAGTGCTAGACGGAGCGGGGGTACCTACGAGCAGTACTTC,CSARRSGGTYEQYF
TRBJ2-2,13,TRBV12-5,NA,many,TGTGCTAGTGGTTTGGGCAACACCGGGGAGCTGTTTTTT,CASGLGNTGELFF
TRBJ1-4,14,TRBV9,NA,NA,TGTGCCAGCAGCGTAGAAGGGCGAAATGAAAAACTGTTTTTT,CASSVEGRNEKLFF
TRBJ1-4,11,TRBV6-2/TRBV6-3,NA,medium-sized,TGTGCCAGCAGTTCGGCGGGACGTTTGAATTTT,CASSSAGRLNF
TRBJ2-7,14,TRBV6-2/TRBV6-3,NA,many,TGTGCCAGCAGGCGAATAAGAAGCTCCTACGAGCAGTACTTC,CASRRIRSSYEQYF
TRBJ1-2,14,TRBV7-8,NA,few,TGTGCCAGCAGCTTGGCCACAGGGTTATATGGCTACACCTTC,CASSLATGLYGYTF
TRBJ2-7,15,TRBV27,TRBD2,NA,TGTGCCAGCAGCCGGACTAGCGGGGCCTCCTACGAGCAGTACTTC,CASSRTSGASYEQYF